The sequence of this TCR beta chain was determined in a study of blood T cells in healthy people across ages (dated by TCRdb to the mid-2010s). Regarding the study in general: In model experiments, template switching captured roughly one uniquely barcoded TCR beta cDNA molecule for every two T cells. Using deep sequencing normalized with unique cDNA molecular identifiers, the study measured how TCR beta repertoire diversity changes with age. Donors were grouped into four age groups: young (average approximately 16 years), middle-aged (roughly 38), aged (approximately 58) and long-lived (about 89). To avoid experimental bias, donors of different ages were distributed randomly across sequencing lanes. The study analyzed two additional independent replicas of 1 million unique cDNA reads from the same blood draw for two donors, one aged 18 to 30 and one aged 80 or older.

The library was prepared using 5' RACE. The sequencer was an Illumina HiSeq 2500. A second roughly 6 to 11 cycle PCR used a sample-barcoded 5' primer and a J-beta primer mix. A unique molecular identifier was introduced onto each TCR beta cDNA molecule by a template-switch 5' adaptor carrying 12 random nucleotides. At least 2.5 million CDR3-containing paired-end reads were obtained from each sample. First-strand cDNA was synthesized from all RNA with the Mint cDNA synthesis kit, primed by a TRBC-specific oligonucleotide. All cDNA was treated with uracil-DNA glycosylase and then went through a first 18-cycle PCR with the universal primers M1SS and BC2_uni_R. Concerning the study's data processing: Normalization of each sample was performed by random selection of 1 million high-quality reads, each carrying a distinct molecular identifier. Instead of being binned into consensus sequences, reads with shared molecular identifiers were discarded. MiTCR, with a Q25 quality threshold and the strictest error-elimination algorithm, was used for CDR3 identification, clonotype clustering and error correction. Lower-bound total TCR beta diversity was estimated with a nonparametric unseen species model using Euler transformation. The raw public data were reprocessed by TCRdb itself: fastp quality trimming at Q25, MiXCR clonotype calling, in-frame beta chains only. CDR3 protein sequences are deduplicated, and each keeps its most common genes and DNA. Clone size and V and J calls follow TCRdb, not the original study. The sample profile shows some 1.5 million distinct CDR3 sequences; roughly two fifths of them were found once. Clones ranked in the top ten supply under 5% of the sample.

What the authors observed across the whole study: As age increased, observed TCR beta diversity per million T cells dropped in a roughly linear way, and a significant reduction was already evident by age 40. Donor CMV infection status was unknown, potentially confounding age-related changes in expanded clonotypes. Compared with the aged group, the long-lived group had more naive CD4+ T cells, fewer expanded clones and increased TCR diversity, a pattern suggesting age selection. Since profiling was done on bulk unsorted PBMCs, naive and antigen-experienced compartments could not be conclusively compared. Estimates of total diversity from one million sequenced T cells were regarded as lower bounds and underestimates. There was a strong correlation between observed TCR beta diversity and the percentage of naive T cells measured by flow cytometry.

The CDR3 runs 16 amino acids, cysteine and phenylalanine included. CDR3 DNA only is kept here, 48 bases in frame from base 1. At the junction V is shortened by 5 bases and J by 5 bases, with 21 bases in between. As encoded in the germline V gene, CDR1 is MDHEN while CDR2 is SYDVKM. With respect to this clonotype: No cognate antigen has been identified for it. No base qualities exist here, and no much larger clone lies one base off it.

Donors were under 40 systemically healthy Caucasian individuals from Russia aged roughly 6 to 95 years. Each donor gave approximately 9.3 milliliters of peripheral blood, collected into EDTA-treated Vacutainer tubes. PBMCs were isolated by Ficoll-Paque density-gradient centrifugation, with at least 7 million obtained per sample. Total RNA, at least 5 micrograms per sample, was extracted from PBMCs with Trizol reagent. The percentages of naive CD45RAhigh/CD27high T cells were determined by flow cytometry on a PBMC aliquot from every donor. The rearrangement combines TRBV28 with TRBJ2-5, with the D gene tentatively TRBD1 or TRBD2, based on 7 matching bases in each. The receptor comes from a woman younger than 30 in good health. The specimen sequenced was blood. The DNA sequence is TGTGCCAGCAGTCCCCTAGCGGACAGGATTGGGGAGACCCAGTACTTC. Its protein reads: CASSPLADRIGETQYF.